These T cell receptor beta chains were read from a single sample in a study of OX40 agonist ivuxolimab in advanced cancers. The method was immunoSEQ multiplex PCR; TCRdb's version includes in-frame clones alone and lacks a portion of them. Found here are under 140,000 clones, around 90% of them singletons; the top ten hold less than 0.35%. The starting material was CD4+ or CD8+ T cells sorted from blood, obtained in a trial of the OX40 agonist ivuxolimab. Every receptor here comes from an adult with an advanced solid tumor such as melanoma, head and neck, liver or kidney cancer. Each CDR3 is given with its conserved first and last residue. A D gene is named only where the DNA matches it firmly. Clone size is stated in some rows and not others, as once, few, many or a class when expanded.

. TRBJ1-2 TRBV7-9 . CASGPLGDGYTF TGTGCCAGCGGCCCCCTGGGAGATGGCTACACCTTC
TRBD1 TRBJ2-5 TRBV15 . CATSRLYTGGQETQYF TGTGCCACCAGCAGATTATATACAGGGGGTCAAGAGACCCAGTACTTC
TRBD1 TRBJ2-5 TRBV19 . CASSPGTAEVGETQYF TGTGCCAGTAGTCCCGGGACAGCGGAGGTTGGGGAGACCCAGTACTTC
. TRBJ1-1 TRBV7-9 . CASSLLESEMNTEAFF TGTGCCAGCAGCTTATTAGAGTCAGAGATGAACACTGAAGCTTTCTTT
TRBD1 TRBJ1-4 TRBV19 . CASLPGRGQTNEKLFF TGTGCCAGTCTCCCGGGCAGGGGGCAGACTAATGAAAAACTGTTTTTT
TRBD2 TRBJ2-7 TRBV28 . CASFQVTSGTYEQYF TGTGCCAGCTTTCAAGTCACTAGCGGGACGTACGAGCAGTACTTC
TRBD1 TRBJ2-7 TRBV7-9 once CASSLETGQGFGEQYF TGTGCCAGCAGCCTAGAAACCGGACAGGGCTTTGGCGAGCAGTACTTC
. TRBJ2-1 TRBV7-2 few CASSLGKNNEQFF TGTGCCAGCAGCTTAGGGAAGAACAATGAGCAGTTCTTC
. TRBJ2-7 TRBV10-3 . CASETGSSYEQYF TGTGCCTCCGAGACGGGGAGCTCCTACGAGCAGTACTTC
. TRBJ2-2 TRBV7-6 . CASSFNIGTGELFF TGTGCCAGCAGCTTTAATATTGGGACCGGGGAGCTGTTTTTT
. TRBJ1-2 TRBV2 . CASRLSGDNYGYTF TGTGCCAGCAGACTGTCGGGGGATAACTATGGCTACACCTTC